These T cell receptor beta chains were read from a single sample in a study of blood T cell repertoires in COVID-19. Clones were read by immunoSEQ multiplex PCR, and TCRdb kept only the in-frame ones, dropping some. The table lists fewer than 500,000 clones, 86% of them singletons. Material for sequencing was peripheral blood. These receptors came from a woman in her twenties or thirties with active or convalescent COVID-19. CDR3s include the opening cysteine and the closing phenylalanine or tryptophan. The order of the fields is V gene, J gene, clone size, D gene, CDR3 DNA, CDR3 protein. The D gene is left open where the match is weak. Expanded clones get a size class; other rows say once, few or many, or leave the size out.

TRBV10-3	TRBJ2-2	NA	NA	TGTGCCATTCATAAAAGTAGGGGGAACACCGGGGAGCTGTTTTTT	CAIHKSRGNTGELFF
TRBV19	TRBJ1-1	NA	NA	TGTGCCAGTAGTATAGGGGGAGGCAAAACTGAAGCTTTCTTT	CASSIGGGKTEAFF
TRBV6-5	TRBJ2-3	NA	TRBD1	TGTGCCAGCAGTTACCGGGACAGGTACACAGATACGCAGTATTTT	CASSYRDRYTDTQYF
TRBV19	TRBJ1-5	NA	NA	TGTGCCAGTAGAAACACCCGGGATCCTAGCAATCAGCCCCAGCATTTT	CASRNTRDPSNQPQHF
TRBV18	TRBJ2-5	NA	TRBD1	TGTGCCAGCTCCCAGGCGACAGGGGAGACCCAGTACTTC	CASSQATGETQYF
TRBV5-6	TRBJ2-3	NA	TRBD1	TGTGCCAGCAGCTGGGGGCCGGGACAGGCCACAGATACGCAGTATTTT	CASSWGPGQATDTQYF
TRBV3-1/TRBV3-2	TRBJ2-2	NA	NA	TGTGCCAGCAGCCAAGTTTCCGCCGGGGAGCTGTTTTTT	CASSQVSAGELFF
TRBV7-8	TRBJ2-1	NA	TRBD2	TGTGCCAGCAGCCCTAGCGGGAGGGGGAATGAGCAGTTCTTC	CASSPSGRGNEQFF
TRBV4-2	TRBJ2-7	NA	NA	TGTGCCAGCAGCCAAGAATCCAGGGATCGCGAGCAGTACTTC	CASSQESRDREQYF
TRBV19	TRBJ2-7	NA	NA	TGTGCCACACAGGGACCACCACTACACGAGCAGTACTTC	CATQGPPLHEQYF
TRBV29-1	TRBJ2-1	NA	NA	TGCAGCGTTGGGGCTAGCGAGGATAATGAGCAGTTCTTC	CSVGASEDNEQFF
TRBV3-1/TRBV3-2	TRBJ2-7	NA	NA	TGTGCCAGCAGCCAAGGACAACCCTACGAGCAGTACTTC	CASSQGQPYEQYF
TRBV5-1	TRBJ1-5	NA	NA	TGCGCCAGCAGCTTGGGAGGGCCAGTCAGCAATCAGCCCCAGCATTTT	CASSLGGPVSNQPQHF
TRBV12-2	TRBJ1-5	once	NA	TGTGCAAGTCGTCCAGACATTTCAGGGGCCGATCAGCCCCAGCATTTT	CASRPDISGADQPQHF
TRBV2	TRBJ2-2	NA	TRBD2	TGTGCCAGCAAGAGGGACGGGGGGGTGTTTAACACCGGGGAGCTGTTTTTT	CASKRDGGVFNTGELFF
TRBV2	TRBJ1-5	NA	NA	TGTGCCAGCAGCCCAGGGGTAAGCAATCAGCCCCAGCATTTT	CASSPGVSNQPQHF
TRBV5-5	TRBJ1-4	NA	TRBD1	TGTGCCAGCAGCCTCCCCCCCCATCGCTTTTCGGGACAGGGGGCTGAAAAACTGTTTTTT	CASSLPPHRFSGQGAEKLFF
TRBV30	TRBJ1-1	NA	NA	TGTGCCTGGAGTGGGCCAGGGAACACTGAAGCTTTCTTT	CAWSGPGNTEAFF
TRBV6-6	TRBJ2-2	NA	NA	TGTGCCAGCAGTCCCGGGACAAAGAACACCGGGGAGCTGTTTTTT	CASSPGTKNTGELFF
TRBV27	TRBJ2-7	few	NA	TGTGCCAGCAGTTTCGCCCGGGAGCACGAGCAGTACTTC	CASSFAREHEQYF